This TCR beta chain derives from a study of cytomegalovirus exposure and HLA in healthy donors. Whole-study findings and limits: Per published reports, the classifier diagnosed cytomegalovirus status with high specificity and sensitivity. Later analysis suggested links between common viral pathogens and several top significant clusters.

The V end was cut by 6 bases, the J end by 4 bases, with 3 bases between. CDR1 and CDR2 (germline): DFQATT, SNEGSKA (reference sequence). CDR3 length: 9 residues. Comment on this clone: The antigen is undetermined.

13 Jbeta primers and 60 Vbeta primers were used for the PCR. The data were produced by immunoSEQ multiplex PCR, yet TCRdb's version contains in-frame clones alone and is incomplete. The table lists around 120,000 clones, roughly 84% of them singletons. The TCR sequence derives from a man in his forties or fifties in good health and CMV-seronegative. This chain links TRBV20-1 with TRBJ1-2; no clear D. The sample was PBMCs. The CDR3 loop reads CSALYGYTF. CDR3 DNA: TGCAGTGCCCTCTATGGCTACACCTTC.